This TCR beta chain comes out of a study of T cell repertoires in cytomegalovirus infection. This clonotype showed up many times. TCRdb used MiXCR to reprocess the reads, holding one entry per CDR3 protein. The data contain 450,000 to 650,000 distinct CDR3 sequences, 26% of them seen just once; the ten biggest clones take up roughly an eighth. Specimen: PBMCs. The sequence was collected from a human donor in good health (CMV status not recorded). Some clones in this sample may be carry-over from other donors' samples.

The CDR3 nucleotides are TGTGCCAGCAGCTATGTCAGGGGGCAGTACACCGGGGAGCTGTTTTTT. This codes for CASSYVRGQYTGELFF. V is TRBV7-2 and J is TRBJ2-2; TRBD1 matches 8 bases. J lost 3 bases, V lost 4 bases, and 7 bases had no gene match. The CDR3 totals 16 residues. Germline V gene sequence: CDR1 SGHTA, CDR2 FQGNSA.